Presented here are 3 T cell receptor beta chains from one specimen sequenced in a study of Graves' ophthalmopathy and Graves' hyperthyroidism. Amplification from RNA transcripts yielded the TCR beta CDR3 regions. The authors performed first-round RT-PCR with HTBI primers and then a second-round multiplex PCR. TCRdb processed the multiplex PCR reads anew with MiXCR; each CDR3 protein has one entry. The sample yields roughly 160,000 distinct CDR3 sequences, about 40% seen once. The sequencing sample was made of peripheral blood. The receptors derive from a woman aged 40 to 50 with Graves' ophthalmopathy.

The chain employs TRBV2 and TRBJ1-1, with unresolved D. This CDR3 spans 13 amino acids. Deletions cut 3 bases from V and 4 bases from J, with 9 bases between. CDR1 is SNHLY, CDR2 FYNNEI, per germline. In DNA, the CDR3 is TGTGCCAGCAGTGACACATTGGGCACTGAAGCTTTCTTT. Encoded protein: CASSDTLGTEAFF.

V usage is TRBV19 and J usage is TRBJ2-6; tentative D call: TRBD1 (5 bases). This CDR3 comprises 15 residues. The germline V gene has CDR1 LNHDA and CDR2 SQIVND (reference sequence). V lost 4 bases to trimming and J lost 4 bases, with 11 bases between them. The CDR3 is CASSTTGSGANVLTF. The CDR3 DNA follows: TGTGCCAGTAGTACCACAGGTTCGGGGGCCAACGTCCTGACTTTC.

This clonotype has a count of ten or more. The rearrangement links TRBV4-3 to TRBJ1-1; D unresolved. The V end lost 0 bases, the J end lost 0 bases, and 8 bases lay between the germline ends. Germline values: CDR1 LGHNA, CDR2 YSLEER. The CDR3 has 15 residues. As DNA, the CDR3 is TGCGCCAGCAGCCAAGATCCATCCGTGAACACTGAAGCTTTCTTT. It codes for CASSQDPSVNTEAFF.